This passage covers 25 T cell receptor beta chains from one sample sequenced in a study of blood T cells in healthy people across ages. Alongside a J-beta primer mix, a sample-barcoded 5' primer served in a second PCR lasting roughly 6 to 11 cycles. TCRdb passed the 5' RACE reads through MiXCR, listing each CDR3 protein once. The data contain over 1,300,000 distinct CDR3 sequences, approximately 59% of them singletons. Material for sequencing was blood. These receptors came from a man aged 18 to 29 in good health.

This rearrangement joins TRBV6-4 to TRBJ1-2, with D uncertain. Trimming stripped 8 bases from V and 5 bases from J, with 18 bases between. The CDR3 extends over 14 amino acids. CDR1 is MRHNA, CDR2 SNTAGT, per germline. The CDR3 is CASQANWPTYGYTF. The CDR3 DNA reads as TGTGCCAGCCAGGCTAATTGGCCGACATATGGCTACACCTTC.

The V and J genes are TRBV7-2 and TRBJ2-1; no clear D gene. Gene TRBJ2-7 matches the end of the DNA better, so the J call may be wrong. CDR3 size: 15 residues. CDR1 and CDR2 from the germline V gene are SGHTA and FQGNSA. CDR3 residues: CASSLDTGSYNEQYF. The DNA of the CDR3 is TGTGCCAGCAGCTTAGACACTGGCTCCTACAATGAGCAGTACTTC.

This clonotype was counted many times. The genes are TRBV25-1 and TRBJ2-7; 7 bases agree with TRBD2. The V and J ends lost 6 bases and 4 bases, in that order; junction bases with no gene match: 6. This CDR3 is built from 13 residues. Germline V lookup: CDR1 MGHDK, CDR2 SYGVNS. The CDR3 here is CASRTAGDYEQYF. The CDR3 nucleotides read TGTGCCAGCAGAACCGCGGGGGATTACGAGCAGTACTTC.

The chain recombines TRBV20-1 with TRBJ2-1, with 13 nucleotides matching TRBD2. The CDR3 is 15 amino acids. In germline, CDR1 is DFQATT, CDR2 SNEGSKA (reference sequence). The CDR3 loop reads CRLGLAGELYGEQFF. The CDR3 nucleotides read TGCAGGCTAGGACTAGCGGGGGAACTTTACGGTGAGCAGTTCTTC.

The gene calls are TRBV25-1 and TRBJ1-2, with no clear D. Looked up from germline, CDR1 is MGHDK and CDR2 is SYGVNS. Trimming took 3 bases from V and 8 from J, leaving 13 bases between them. The CDR3 is made up of 13 amino acids. The CDR3: CASSDGLSGGYTF. The CDR3 coding sequence is TGTGCCAGCAGTGACGGTTTGAGCGGGGGCTACACCTTC.

The V and J genes are TRBV6-6 and TRBJ1-1, with TRBD1 identical over 7 bases. The germline V gene encodes CDR1 MNHNY and CDR2 SVGAGI (reference sequence). This CDR3 is 16 amino acids long. V shed 0 bases, J shed 0 bases, and the junction held 4 bases outside the gene matches. CDR3 protein: CASSYSVGQMNTEAFF. CDR3 coding DNA: TGTGCCAGCAGTTACTCGGTGGGACAGATGAACACTGAAGCTTTCTTT.

This clonotype has only a few counts. This rearrangement joins TRBV27 to TRBJ1-2; D remains ambiguous. Germline-derived CDR1 and CDR2 are MNHEY and SMNVEV (reference sequence). V dropped 3 bases and J dropped 7 bases, with 12 bases sitting between them. CDR3 length: 13 residues. CDR3: CASSFSGSGGYTF. The CDR3 DNA follows: TGTGCCAGCAGTTTTTCGGGGAGCGGTGGCTACACCTTC.

V is TRBV29-1 and J is TRBJ2-5; 7 bases agree with TRBD2. V shed 7 bases, J shed 4 bases, and the junction held 9 bases outside the gene matches. The CDR3 has 13 amino acids. Germline CDR1 is SQVTM and CDR2 is ANQGSEA. The CDR3 region has the DNA TGCAGCGCCCCGCGGGAGTCCCGAGAGACCCAGTACTTC. It translates to CSAPRESRETQYF.

The chain combines TRBV7-6 with TRBJ1-4; 10 positions agree with TRBD1. V trimming: 4 bases; J trimming: 8 bases; junction bases outside the gene matches: 10. The CDR3 runs to 16 residues. Per the germline V gene, CDR1 is SGHVS and CDR2 is FNYEAQ. The CDR3 coding sequence is TGTGCCAGCAGCTCCAGACAGGGGGCTATTAGAGAAAAACTGTTTTTT. Protein sequence: CASSSRQGAIREKLFF.

The rearrangement links TRBV2 to TRBJ2-7; TRBD1 or TRBD2 may be the D gene (5 bases each). This CDR3 has 14 residues. The germline V gene encodes CDR1 SNHLY and CDR2 FYNNEI. The V end was cut by 7 bases, the J end by 3 bases, with 16 bases between. DNA of the CDR3: TGTGCCAGCATCCGGGGTAGGGACCTCTACGAGCAGTACTTC. The encoded protein is CASIRGRDLYEQYF.

The chain uses TRBV20-1 and TRBJ1-2; 8 bases match TRBD1. The V gene end was trimmed by 3 bases and the J gene end by 4 bases; junction bases not matched to a gene: 7. Germline V gene lookup returns CDR1 DFQATT and CDR2 SNEGSKA (reference sequence). The CDR3 totals 14 residues. DNA for the CDR3: TGCAGTGCTAGGGACAGGGAAGCAACCTATGGCTACACCTTC. Its translation is CSARDREATYGYTF.

This chain joins TRBV27 and TRBJ2-7, with 7 bases matching TRBD1. The germline V gene encodes CDR1 MNHEY and CDR2 SMNVEV (reference sequence). CDR3 size: 13 residues. Losses at the gene ends were 5 bases for V and 4 bases for J; bases not matched to a gene: 5. Here the CDR3 reads CASSVHRGYEQYF. In DNA form, the CDR3 reads TGTGCCAGCAGTGTTCACAGGGGATACGAGCAGTACTTC.

This clonotype was found a few times. The chain combines TRBV7-2 with TRBJ2-4, with 7 bases aligning to TRBD1. Matching the DNA end better, TRBJ2-7 makes the J call doubtful. The CDR3 is made up of 15 amino acids. Germline loops: CDR1 SGHTA, CDR2 FQGNSA. The CDR3 is CASSLRTGNIHEQYF. The CDR3, as DNA: TGTGCCAGCAGCTTGCGGACAGGAAATATCCACGAGCAGTACTTC.

V and J are TRBV12-3 or TRBV12-4 and TRBJ2-1; TRBD2 agrees at 8 bases. Trimming cost V 5 bases and J 15 bases; bases outside gene matches: 18. CDR3 length: 15 amino acids. Here the CDR3 reads CASSPVRGGPGILFF. Here the CDR3 DNA reads TGTGCCAGCAGTCCAGTCCGGGGGGGACCCGGTATTCTGTTCTTC.

J is TRBJ1-1 and V is TRBV4-2; weak D call: TRBD1 (6 bases). Per the germline V gene, CDR1 is LGHNA and CDR2 is YNFKEQ. Trimming stripped 4 bases from V and 3 bases from J, with 12 bases between. The CDR3 spans 14 residues. In DNA form, the CDR3 reads TGTGCCAGCAGCCCAACGGACAGTTACACTGAAGCTTTCTTT. It specifies CASSPTDSYTEAFF.

The chain combines TRBV7-9 with TRBJ2-1; 8 positions match TRBD2. From germline, CDR1 is SEHNR and CDR2 FQNEAQ (reference sequence). The CDR3 runs to 14 residues. The ends lost 3 bases at V and 8 bases at J; junction bases unmatched: 6. The CDR3 coding sequence is TGTGCCAGCAGCTTGGGACTAGTACACGATGAGCAGTTCTTC. This gives the protein CASSLGLVHDEQFF. The complete variable domain, with remaining parts taken from reference TRBV7-9 and TRBJ2-1, reads DTGVSQNPRHKITKRGQNVTFRCDPISEHNRLYWYRQTLGQGPEFLTYFQNEAQLEKSRLLSDRFSAERPKGSFSTLEIQRTEQGDSAMYLCASSLGLVHDEQFFGPGTRLTVL.

This chain joins TRBV12-3 or TRBV12-4 and TRBJ1-1; D not resolved. With 6 bases removed from V and 3 bases from J, the gap between germline ends came to 8 bases. The CDR3 loop spans 12 amino acids. CDR3 sequence reads: CASRVVDTEAFF. The DNA of the CDR3 is TGTGCCAGCAGAGTAGTAGACACTGAAGCTTTCTTT.

This clonotype was seen only once. V usage is TRBV27 and J usage is TRBJ2-7; 9 nucleotides align to TRBD2. The CDR3 sequence is 15 residues long. CDR1 MNHEY and CDR2 SMNVEV come from the germline V gene (reference sequence). The V segment lost 1 base and the J segment 6 bases; nucleotides outside the gene matches: 7. As DNA, the CDR3 is TGTGCCAGCAGTTTATTGGCTAGCGGGGTAGGCGAGCAGTACTTC. This codes for CASSLLASGVGEQYF.

The genes are TRBV7-8 and TRBJ2-7, with D tentatively TRBD1 or TRBD2 (5 bases each). Trimming took off 5 bases at V and 10 bases at J, with 15 bases between the two ends. The CDR3 loop spans 12 amino acids. CDR1 is SGHVS and CDR2 is FQNEAQ in the germline V gene. DNA of the CDR3: TGTGCCAGCAGCCACCTTGAGGGGCCCCAGTACTTC. This codes for CASSHLEGPQYF.

The gene calls are TRBV29-1 and TRBJ2-7; D is unresolved. Deletions cut 0 bases from V and 2 bases from J, with 17 bases between. CDR1 SQVTM and CDR2 ANQGSEA come from the germline V gene. This CDR3 has 16 amino acids. The CDR3 nucleotides read TGCAGCGTTGAAGAGGCTGCTGTTTGGGGTCCCTACGAGCAGTACTTC. Translated, it gives CSVEEAAVWGPYEQYF.

CDR3 protein: CASSLAAPQAGELFF. CDR3 DNA sequence: TGTGCCAGCAGCTTAGCGGCCCCACAAGCCGGGGAGCTGTTTTTT. This chain joins TRBV7-2 and TRBJ2-2; D gene ambiguous. The germline gives CDR1 SGHTA, CDR2 FQGNSA. V was shortened by 0 bases and J by 6 bases, with 11 bases between the two germline ends. The CDR3 is made up of 15 amino acids.

V is TRBV12-3 or TRBV12-4 and J is TRBJ1-4, with 8 bases lining up with TRBD1. CDR3 size: 14 residues. J lost 11 bases, V lost 5 bases, and 10 bases had no gene match. DNA of the CDR3: TGTGCCAGCAGTCCCGGGACAGGCGGACGGAAACTGTTTTTT. Residues: CASSPGTGGRKLFF.

This clonotype showed up just a few times. The genes are TRBV20-1 and TRBJ2-6, with D maybe TRBD1 (5 bases). The V gene lost 1 base and the J gene lost 1 base, with 8 bases spanning the gap. The CDR3 spans 15 residues. Germline V gives CDR1 DFQATT, CDR2 SNEGSKA (reference sequence). The DNA of the CDR3 is TGCAGTGCTAGAGTTAGGGGTTCTGGGGCCAACGTCCTGACTTTC. This encodes CSARVRGSGANVLTF.

V usage is TRBV10-3 and J usage is TRBJ1-1; D may be TRBD1 (5 bases). This CDR3 contains 14 residues. Germline lookup yields CDR1 ENHRY and CDR2 SYGVKD. Trimming left V 2 bases short and J 5 bases short, with 12 bases between. DNA of the CDR3: TGTGCCATCAGTGAGGGACTACGGGGGACTGAAGCTTTCTTT. It yields the protein CAISEGLRGTEAFF.

V gene TRBV6-6 combines with J gene TRBJ2-7; D is possibly TRBD1 (6 bases). The CDR3 has 13 residues. V was clipped by 2 bases and J by 7 bases, with 12 bases between them. Per germline, CDR1 MNHNY and CDR2 SVGAGI (reference sequence). This CDR3 is CASSYLQGGEQYF. CDR3 nucleotides: TGTGCCAGCAGTTACCTACAGGGTGGGGAGCAGTACTTC.